These T cell receptor beta chains were read from a single sample in a study of blood T cell repertoires in COVID-19. TCRdb keeps only in-frame clones here, not all; method: immunoSEQ multiplex PCR. The repertoire holds under 400,000 clones, with 88% as singletons. Sequenced sample: PBMCs or T cells enriched from blood (not recorded which). These TCRs come from a woman between 25 and 40 years old who had been exposed to COVID-19. Each CDR3 is given with its conserved first and last residue. The order of the fields is D gene, V gene, clone size, J gene, CDR3 protein, CDR3 DNA. The D gene is left open where the match is weak. The listing skips clone size in some rows; elsewhere it reads once, few, many or a size class.

D: TRBD2; V: TRBV7-6; size: NA; J: TRBJ2-1; CDR3: CASSLEGTSGNPEQFF; DNA: TGTGCCAGCAGCTTAGAAGGGACTAGCGGGAATCCTGAGCAGTTCTTC
D: NA; V: TRBV11-2; size: NA; J: TRBJ1-6; CDR3: CASSSHGGSNSPLHF; DNA: TGTGCCAGCAGCTCCCATGGGGGCTCTAATTCACCCCTCCACTTT
D: NA; V: TRBV18; size: NA; J: TRBJ2-6; CDR3: CASSPGHESSGANVLTF; DNA: TGTGCCAGCTCTCCGGGACACGAGTCCTCTGGGGCCAACGTCCTGACTTTC
D: NA; V: TRBV6-5; size: NA; J: TRBJ1-6; CDR3: CASSLGRIVGALHF; DNA: TGTGCCAGCAGTTTGGGGCGGATCGTAGGGGCCCTCCACTTT
D: TRBD1; V: TRBV19; size: NA; J: TRBJ1-1; CDR3: CASRPSGGRTEAFF; DNA: TGTGCCAGTAGGCCCTCAGGGGGCAGGACTGAAGCTTTCTTT
D: TRBD2; V: TRBV13; size: NA; J: TRBJ2-3; CDR3: CASSLDNLAGGKDSADTQYF; DNA: TGTGCCAGCAGCTTAGATAATTTAGCGGGAGGGAAAGACTCCGCAGATACGCAGTATTTT
D: NA; V: TRBV27; size: NA; J: TRBJ2-3; CDR3: CASSKKPLLANTDTQYF; DNA: TGTGCCAGCAGTAAAAAGCCCCTTCTAGCGAACACAGATACGCAGTATTTT
D: NA; V: TRBV3-1/TRBV3-2; size: NA; J: TRBJ2-3; CDR3: CASSQEVSGFTDTQYF; DNA: TGTGCCAGCAGCCAAGAAGTGAGCGGTTTCACAGATACGCAGTATTTT
D: NA; V: TRBV21-1; size: NA; J: TRBJ1-5; CDR3: CANRRGAPNQPQHF; DNA: TGTGCCAACCGGCGGGGGGCTCCCAATCAGCCCCAGCATTTT
D: TRBD2; V: TRBV7-9; size: NA; J: TRBJ2-1; CDR3: CASSLGGRALFNEQFF; DNA: TGTGCCAGCAGCTTAGGCGGGAGGGCCCTTTTCAATGAGCAGTTCTTC
D: TRBD2; V: TRBV10-3; size: NA; J: TRBJ2-1; CDR3: CAISGTGNTGGNEQFF; DNA: TGTGCCATCTCTGGAACGGGCAATACGGGGGGCAATGAGCAGTTCTTC
D: NA; V: TRBV28; size: NA; J: TRBJ2-1; CDR3: CASSLGQDTSGLYNEQFF; DNA: TGTGCCAGCAGTCTCGGACAGGACACTAGCGGCCTCTACAATGAGCAGTTCTTC
D: TRBD2; V: TRBV28; size: NA; J: TRBJ2-5; CDR3: CASRELADQETQYF; DNA: TGTGCCAGTCGCGAACTAGCGGATCAAGAGACCCAGTACTTC
D: NA; V: TRBV9; size: NA; J: TRBJ2-1; CDR3: CASSVFTDHNEQFF; DNA: TGTGCCAGCAGCGTCTTTACAGATCACAATGAGCAGTTCTTC
D: TRBD2; V: TRBV7-9; size: NA; J: TRBJ2-3; CDR3: CACHASGGTDTQYF; DNA: TGTGCCTGTCATGCTAGCGGAGGCACAGATACGCAGTATTTT
D: TRBD1; V: TRBV4-1; size: NA; J: TRBJ1-2; CDR3: CASSQTGTGGPNGYTF; DNA: TGCGCCAGCAGCCAAACTGGGACAGGGGGCCCCAATGGCTACACCTTC
D: TRBD1; V: TRBV28; size: NA; J: TRBJ1-3; CDR3: CASITGAGDTIYF; DNA: TGTGCCAGCATTACAGGGGCCGGAGACACCATATATTTT
D: NA; V: TRBV6-5; size: NA; J: TRBJ2-2; CDR3: CASSPYVHTGELFF; DNA: TGTGCCAGCAGTCCCTATGTCCACACCGGGGAGCTGTTTTTT
D: NA; V: TRBV27; size: NA; J: TRBJ1-2; CDR3: CASSLSGRGYGYTF; DNA: TGTGCCAGCAGTTTATCTGGCAGGGGCTATGGCTACACCTTC
D: TRBD1; V: TRBV5-1; size: NA; J: TRBJ1-2; CDR3: CASSLVSGTGGNYGYTF; DNA: TGCGCCAGCAGCTTGGTATCCGGGACAGGGGGCAACTATGGCTACACCTTC
D: TRBD1; V: TRBV7-8; size: NA; J: TRBJ1-5; CDR3: CASSSLGTASNQPQHF; DNA: TGTGCCAGCAGCTCCCTCGGGACAGCTAGCAATCAGCCCCAGCATTTT
D: TRBD1; V: TRBV24-1; size: NA; J: TRBJ1-5; CDR3: CATAESRGTVSNQPQHF; DNA: TGTGCCACAGCGGAGTCTCGAGGGACAGTTAGCAATCAGCCCCAGCATTTT
D: TRBD2; V: TRBV9; size: NA; J: TRBJ2-1; CDR3: CASSVFGRGNNEQFF; DNA: TGTGCCAGCAGCGTTTTCGGGAGGGGGAACAATGAGCAGTTCTTC
D: NA; V: TRBV30; size: NA; J: TRBJ2-7; CDR3: CAWEQGSWTKGEQYF; DNA: TGTGCCTGGGAACAGGGGTCGTGGACTAAAGGGGAGCAGTACTTC
D: TRBD2; V: TRBV4-1; size: few; J: TRBJ2-5; CDR3: CASSQDRAGAETQYF; DNA: TGCGCCAGCAGCCAAGATCGTGCGGGAGCGGAGACCCAGTACTTC
D: TRBD1; V: TRBV27; size: NA; J: TRBJ2-1; CDR3: CASKIDRAGYNEQFF; DNA: TGTGCCAGCAAAATCGACAGGGCGGGTTACAATGAGCAGTTCTTC
D: NA; V: TRBV12-5; size: NA; J: TRBJ1-5; CDR3: CASGLATLGGNQPQHF; DNA: TGTGCTAGTGGTTTGGCGACCTTGGGAGGCAATCAGCCCCAGCATTTT
D: TRBD2; V: TRBV19; size: NA; J: TRBJ2-7; CDR3: CASSSTLAVSYEQYF; DNA: TGTGCCAGTAGTTCTACTCTAGCGGTCTCCTACGAGCAGTACTTC
D: NA; V: TRBV10-2; size: NA; J: TRBJ2-2; CDR3: CARSTGSGELFF; DNA: TGCGCCAGGTCGACAGGATCCGGGGAGCTGTTTTTT
D: NA; V: TRBV4-1; size: NA; J: TRBJ2-7; CDR3: CASSHPPDYPEEQYF; DNA: TGCGCCAGCAGCCACCCCCCGGACTACCCTGAGGAGCAGTACTTC
D: TRBD1; V: TRBV9; size: NA; J: TRBJ2-2; CDR3: CASSEKRDRGAGELFF; DNA: TGTGCCAGCAGCGAAAAACGGGACAGGGGTGCCGGGGAGCTGTTTTTT
D: TRBD2; V: TRBV6-5; size: NA; J: TRBJ2-7; CDR3: CASSYLAGSYEQYF; DNA: TGTGCCAGCAGTTACTTAGCGGGGTCCTACGAGCAGTACTTC
D: NA; V: TRBV18; size: NA; J: TRBJ1-1; CDR3: CASSLGAGTEAFF; DNA: TGTGCCAGCTCATTGGGGGCGGGCACTGAAGCTTTCTTT
D: NA; V: TRBV14; size: NA; J: TRBJ2-3; CDR3: CASSQDPLRTGTDTQYF; DNA: TGTGCCAGCAGCCAAGATCCGCTCCGAACAGGCACAGATACGCAGTATTTT
D: TRBD2; V: TRBV30; size: NA; J: TRBJ2-4; CDR3: CAWRLAGGKNIQYF; DNA: TGTGCCTGGCGACTAGCGGGAGGTAAAAACATTCAGTACTTC
D: TRBD1; V: TRBV7-3; size: NA; J: TRBJ1-6; CDR3: CASSSGQGANSPLHF; DNA: TGTGCCAGCTCATCTGGGCAGGGGGCGAATTCACCCCTCCACTTT
D: NA; V: TRBV6-5; size: NA; J: TRBJ2-2; CDR3: CASSYPGSGELFF; DNA: TGTGCCAGCAGTTATCCGGGAAGCGGGGAGCTGTTTTTT
D: NA; V: TRBV28; size: NA; J: TRBJ1-2; CDR3: CASTGWGSGYTF; DNA: TGTGCCAGCACCGGGTGGGGCAGTGGCTACACCTTC
D: TRBD1; V: TRBV28; size: NA; J: TRBJ2-7; CDR3: CASSSHKSDRAYEQYF; DNA: TGTGCCAGCAGTTCCCATAAATCGGACAGGGCCTACGAGCAGTACTTC
D: TRBD2; V: TRBV5-1; size: NA; J: TRBJ2-3; CDR3: CASSYLAGGSTDTQYF; DNA: TGCGCCAGCAGCTATCTAGCGGGAGGGAGCACAGATACGCAGTATTTT
D: TRBD2; V: TRBV9; size: NA; J: TRBJ2-1; CDR3: CASSETSGRAPSYNEQFF; DNA: TGTGCCAGCAGTGAGACTAGCGGGAGGGCCCCCTCCTACAATGAGCAGTTCTTC
D: NA; V: TRBV19; size: NA; J: TRBJ1-5; CDR3: CASSIILTVDQPQHF; DNA: TGTGCCAGTAGTATCATTCTCACGGTGGATCAGCCCCAGCATTTT
D: NA; V: TRBV2; size: NA; J: TRBJ2-1; CDR3: CASSESGSVDEQFF; DNA: TGTGCCAGCAGTGAATCTGGCAGCGTGGATGAGCAGTTCTTC
D: TRBD1; V: TRBV7-3; size: NA; J: TRBJ2-2; CDR3: CASSPRGRAGELFF; DNA: TGTGCCAGCAGCCCCAGGGGGCGGGCCGGGGAGCTGTTTTTT
D: TRBD1; V: TRBV7-9; size: few; J: TRBJ1-2; CDR3: CASSLGDSPGYTF; DNA: TGTGCCAGCAGCTTGGGGGACAGCCCTGGCTACACCTTC
D: NA; V: TRBV6-6; size: NA; J: TRBJ2-5; CDR3: CASRAAAQETQYF; DNA: TGTGCCAGCAGGGCAGCGGCACAAGAGACCCAGTACTTC
D: TRBD1; V: TRBV6-5; size: NA; J: TRBJ1-4; CDR3: CASSRGQGYEKLFF; DNA: TGTGCCAGCAGTAGGGGACAGGGGTATGAAAAACTGTTTTTT
D: TRBD1; V: TRBV5-5; size: NA; J: TRBJ2-7; CDR3: CASSHGQGFSYEQYF; DNA: TGTGCCAGCAGCCATGGACAGGGTTTTTCCTACGAGCAGTACTTC
D: NA; V: TRBV5-1; size: NA; J: TRBJ2-2; CDR3: CASSWGQGNTGELFF; DNA: TGCGCCAGCAGCTGGGGGCAGGGGAACACCGGGGAGCTGTTTTTT